This entry lists 20 T cell receptor beta chains sequenced from one sample in a study of cytomegalovirus exposure and HLA in healthy donors (dated by TCRdb to 2016 to 2017). The library was generated by the immunoSEQ multiplex PCR assay. The multiplex PCR relied on a mix of 60 forward primers for TCR Vbeta segments and 13 reverse primers for TCR Jbeta segments. TCRdb carries this immuneACCESS record with in-frame sequences only. Its versions omit some clonotypes, under half of them owing to an unresolved V gene in the studies checked, with the rest unexplained. For this sample the table gives about 120,000 clones, of which roughly 80% were detected only once. Clones ranked in the top ten supply approximately 30% of the sample. The sample consisted of PBMCs. The receptors come from a man aged 55 to 70 in good health and CMV-seropositive.

The gene calls are TRBV7-9 and TRBJ2-1; the match to TRBD1 covers 9 bases. Germline V gene sequence: CDR1 SEHNR, CDR2 FQNEAQ (reference sequence). With V trimmed by 4 bases and J by 16 bases, 11 bases remained unmatched. CDR3 length equals 13 residues. The CDR3 here is CASSSPSGTGIFF. CDR3 nucleotides: TGTGCCAGCAGCTCCCCATCTGGGACAGGGATATTCTTC.

The chain combines TRBV5-4 with TRBJ2-5, with TRBD1 matching 9 bases. Germline V gene lookup returns CDR1 SGHNT and CDR2 YYREEE (reference sequence). The CDR3 is 15 amino acids. The J segment lost 5 bases and the V segment lost 4 bases, leaving 9 bases of the junction unmatched. The CDR3 here is CASSRPGTGNETQYF. For the CDR3, the DNA is TGTGCCAGCAGCCGTCCCGGGACAGGGAACGAGACCCAGTACTTC.

This chain links TRBV5-4 with TRBJ2-3; D might be TRBD2 (5 bases). Germline V lookup: CDR1 SGHNT, CDR2 YYREEE (reference sequence). V lost 3 bases and J lost 2, with 16 bases in between. The CDR3 spans 16 residues. The CDR3, as DNA: TGTGCCAGCAGCTCGCCCTCTTTGCGGGTCACAGATACGCAGTATTTT. This encodes CASSSPSLRVTDTQYF.

This clone has a single count. The J gene is TRBJ1-2, the V gene TRBV2, with D uncertain. The germline gives CDR1 SNHLY, CDR2 FYNNEI. The CDR3 has 16 residues. Trimming cost V 0 bases and J 0 bases, with 11 bases left between them. The CDR3 region has the DNA TGTGCCAGCAGTGAAGCTCGGGGAGGAGCTAACTATGGCTACACCTTC. Encoded protein: CASSEARGGANYGYTF.

In this sample, this clone turned up a few times. The chain is built from TRBV27 and TRBJ2-6; D unclear. Trimming shortened V by 3 bases and J by 0 bases, and 9 bases separated the two germline ends. The CDR3 runs to 16 residues. CDR1 and CDR2 (germline): MNHEY, SMNVEV (reference sequence). This chain's CDR3 is CASSFVLVSGANVLTF. DNA for the CDR3: TGTGCCAGCAGTTTTGTTTTAGTCTCTGGGGCCAACGTCCTGACTTTC.

The chain couples TRBV6-6 to TRBJ1-4; D is unclear. Germline V gene data show CDR1 as MNHNY and CDR2 as SVGAGI (reference sequence). The CDR3 extends over 13 amino acids. Trimming took 7 bases from V and 7 from J, leaving 13 bases between them. As DNA, the CDR3 is TGTGCCAGCAAAAAGACGGGAATTGAAAAACTGTTTTTT. It specifies CASKKTGIEKLFF.

V usage is TRBV30 and J usage is TRBJ1-1; D is perhaps TRBD1 (6 bases). CDR1 is GTSNPN and CDR2 is SVGIG in the germline V gene (reference sequence). V lost 2 bases and J 4 bases, leaving 17 bases between the germline ends. This CDR3 is built from 15 residues. This chain's CDR3 is CAWSIPAGAGTEAFF. DNA for the CDR3: TGTGCCTGGAGTATACCGGCAGGGGCTGGCACTGAAGCTTTCTTT.

A remark on this clone: The junction does not match germline at one end; this may be a read error. The chain uses TRBV7-7 and TRBJ2-1; TRBD2 agrees at 12 bases. The CDR3 spans 13 residues. The germline V gene encodes CDR1 SSHAT and CDR2 FNYEAQ (reference sequence). The CDR3 sequence is CASSTGLAGEQFF. CDR3 sequence (DNA): TGTGCTAGCAGCACCGGACTAGCGGGAGAGCAGTTCTTC.

The chain combines TRBV5-1 with TRBJ1-1; D might be TRBD1 (6 bases). Trimming pared 4 bases from V and 5 bases from J, leaving 15 bases between. The CDR3 is 14 amino acids. Germline values: CDR1 SGHRS, CDR2 YFSETQ. CDR3 sequence: CASSMGATKTEAFF. The CDR3 nucleotides are TGCGCCAGCAGCATGGGGGCTACGAAGACTGAAGCTTTCTTT.

This clone turned up a few times. The rearrangement links TRBV5-1 to TRBJ2-7, with 11 bases aligning to TRBD1. V lost 3 bases and J lost 7; bases outside the gene matches: 3. The length of the CDR3 is 13 residues. Germline V lookup: CDR1 SGHRS, CDR2 YFSETQ. In DNA form, the CDR3 reads TGCGCCAGCAGCTCGGACAGGGGGCTTGAGCAGTACTTC. Its protein is CASSSDRGLEQYF.

The chain combines TRBV7-9 with TRBJ1-1; TRBD1 agrees at 7 bases. V was clipped by 5 bases and J by 10 bases; unmatched bases: 10. This CDR3 contains 13 residues. Germline CDR1 SEHNR, CDR2 FQNEAQ (reference sequence). DNA for the CDR3: TGTGCCAGCAGCGTACCTGGGGACAGAGGAGCTTTCTTT. Translation gives CASSVPGDRGAFF.

This clone was picked up a small number of times. CDR3 region: CASRRRGTGGYGYTF. The CDR3 nucleotides read TGTGCCAGCAGGCGTCGCGGGACAGGGGGCTATGGCTACACCTTC. This sequence joins TRBV6-4 and TRBJ1-2; 11 bases agree with TRBD1. CDR1 and CDR2 from the germline V gene are MRHNA and SNTAGT. V shed 6 bases, J shed 4 bases, and the junction held 7 bases outside the gene matches. CDR3 length equals 15 residues.

On this clone itself: Other DNA sequences in the sample encode the same CDR3. V gene TRBV10-3 combines with J gene TRBJ2-5; TRBD2 agrees at 15 bases. Trimming removed 3 bases from V and 5 bases from J; junction bases left unmatched: 16. The CDR3 sequence is 20 residues long. The germline CDR1 and CDR2 sequences are ENHRY and SYGVKD. This chain's CDR3 is CAISDPTGTSGGSRFETQYF. The CDR3 DNA is TGTGCCATCAGTGACCCGACTGGGACTAGCGGGGGGAGTCGTTTCGAGACCCAGTACTTC.

This clone was counted once. The chain carries TRBV18 and TRBJ1-2; maybe TRBD1 (5 bases). The V gene's germline CDR1 is KGHSH and CDR2 LQKENI. Trimming cost V 6 bases and J 4 bases, with 18 bases left between them. The CDR3 runs 15 residues. The CDR3 DNA follows: TGTGCCAGCTCTGCCACCAGGGCAGGCCTCTATGGCTACACCTTC. Residues: CASSATRAGLYGYTF.

V usage is TRBV5-1 and J usage is TRBJ2-2, with TRBD1 matching 8 bases. Trimming at V came to 1 base and at J to 1 base, leaving 9 bases not matched to a gene. The length of the CDR3 is 18 residues. Per germline, CDR1 SGHRS and CDR2 YFSETQ. The CDR3 sequence: CASSLYPGGVRNTGELFF. CDR3 bases: TGCGCCAGCAGCTTGTATCCAGGGGGCGTCCGGAACACCGGGGAGCTGTTTTTT. The variable domain in full, with the rest retrieved from reference TRBV5-1 and TRBJ2-2, is KAGVTQTPRYLIKTRGQQVTLSCSPISGHRSVSWYQQTPGQGLQFLFEYFSETQRNKGNFPGRFSGRQFSNSRSEMNVSTLELGDSALYLCASSLYPGGVRNTGELFFGEGSRLTVL.

Only a few counts were recorded for this clone. This chain connects TRBV2 to TRBJ2-3; 13 bases align to TRBD2. Germline loops: CDR1 SNHLY, CDR2 FYNNEI. V trimming: 5 bases; J trimming: 2 bases; junction bases outside the gene matches: 4. There are 16 residues in the CDR3. The CDR3 DNA reads TGTGCCAGCAGTAGGACTAGCGGGAGAGACACAGATACGCAGTATTTT. This sequence encodes CASSRTSGRDTDTQYF.

This clone has more than one count but fewer than ten. The V and J genes are TRBV7-9 and TRBJ2-7, with D unresolved. Between the trimmed V and J ends, which lost 0 bases and 3 bases, there was a span of 9 bases. From germline, CDR1 is SEHNR and CDR2 FQNEAQ (reference sequence). This CDR3 region has 14 residues. Here the CDR3 DNA reads TGTGCCAGCAGCTTAGCCTATGTGAACTACGAGCAGTACTTC. It is translated as CASSLAYVNYEQYF.

This clone was picked up a small number of times. The chain couples TRBV6-1 to TRBJ2-3; 8 nucleotides agree with TRBD2. The J segment lost 4 bases and the V segment lost 6 bases, leaving 9 bases of the junction unmatched. This CDR3 contains 15 residues. Germline CDR1 reads MNHNS; CDR2 reads SASEGT. The CDR3 DNA reads as TGTGCCAGCAGCCCCGGGGGGGCCGGGGCAGATACGCAGTATTTT. It is translated as CASSPGGAGADTQYF.

The chain uses TRBV19 and TRBJ1-5; D not resolved. Trimming took 3 bases from V and 3 from J, leaving 12 bases between them. The CDR3 runs to 15 residues. The V gene's germline CDR1 is LNHDA and CDR2 SQIVND (reference sequence). In nucleotides, the CDR3 is TGTGCCAGTAGTATCTACGCTATTGACAATCAGCCCCAGCATTTT. It translates to CASSIYAIDNQPQHF.

In this sample, this clone turned up a few times. The J gene is TRBJ2-1, the V gene TRBV5-4; TRBD1 aligns across 9 bases. Germline loops: CDR1 SGHNT, CDR2 YYREEE (reference sequence). The CDR3 runs to 14 residues. The V gene end was trimmed by 3 bases and the J gene end by 7 bases; junction bases not matched to a gene: 5. CDR3 sequence reads: CASSSRDRVNEQFF. The CDR3 nucleotides read TGTGCCAGCAGCTCCCGGGACAGGGTTAATGAGCAGTTCTTC.